Described below is a single TCR beta chain sequence and its context. Its matching antigen is unknown. The entry originates in a study of CD8 T cells in ankylosing spondylitis. Study-wide points: A motif in TCR beta, a set of several highly homologous variants, appeared characteristic of ankylosing spondylitis blood.

TCRdb itself ran the 5' RACE reads through MiXCR, one entry per CDR3 protein. Of about 390,000 distinct CDR3 sequences in the sample, around 22% were seen once. V lost 7 bases and J 1 base, leaving 13 bases between the germline ends. Germline assignment: CDR1 SNHLY and CDR2 FYNNEI. The CDR3 is made up of 14 amino acids. This chain uses TRBV2 with TRBJ1-2; D gene ambiguous. Sequencing input: blood, either unsorted or a sorted T cell fraction (not recorded which). This clonotype was obtained from a male donor with ankylosing spondylitis. The CDR3 reads CASKIRSLNYGYTF. The CDR3 nucleotides are TGTGCCAGCAAGATCCGCAGTCTTAACTATGGCTACACCTTC. The whole variable domain, filled in from reference TRBV2 and TRBJ1-2, reads EPEVTQTPSHQVTQMGQEVILRCVPISNHLYFYWYRQILGQKVEFLVSFYNNEISEKSEIFDDQFSVERPDGSNFTLKIRSTKLEDSAMYFCASKIRSLNYGYTFGSGTRLTVV.